Here is one T cell receptor beta chain with its context. The entry originates in a study of CD8+ T cells in alopecia areata. Sequencing used cDNA as its template, made by extracting RNA and reverse transcribing it. Profiling relied on immunoSEQ multiplex PCR, and the TCRdb table lists in-frame clones only, not all of them. Of 150,000 to 200,000 clones listed, just under 60% are singletons. The CDR3 covers 11 residues. Germline-derived CDR1 and CDR2 are SQVTM and ANQGSEA. This specimen was CD4+ T cells sorted from blood, taken at week 0. The sequence came from a human donor with alopecia areata. The gene calls are TRBV29-1 and TRBJ1-2, with TRBD1 identical over 8 bases. CDR3 region: CSIADRGGYTF. The DNA of the CDR3 is TGCAGTATCGCAGACAGGGGCGGCTACACCTTC.